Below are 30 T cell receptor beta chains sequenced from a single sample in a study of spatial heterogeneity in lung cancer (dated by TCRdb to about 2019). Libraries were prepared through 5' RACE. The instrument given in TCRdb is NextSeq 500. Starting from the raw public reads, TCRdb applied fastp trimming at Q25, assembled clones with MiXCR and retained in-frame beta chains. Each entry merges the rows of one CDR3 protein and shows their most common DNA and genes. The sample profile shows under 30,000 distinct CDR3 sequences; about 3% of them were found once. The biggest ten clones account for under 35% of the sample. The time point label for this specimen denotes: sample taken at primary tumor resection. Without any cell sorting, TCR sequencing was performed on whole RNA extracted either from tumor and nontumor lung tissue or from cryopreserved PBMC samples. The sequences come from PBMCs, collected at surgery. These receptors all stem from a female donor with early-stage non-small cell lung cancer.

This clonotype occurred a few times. CDR3 coding DNA: TGCGCCAGCAGTGAGAGGCATCGGACAGATACGCAGTATTTT. It codes for CASSERHRTDTQYF. The genes are TRBV10-1 and TRBJ2-3; D not certain. The V end lost 2 bases, the J end lost 3 bases, and 9 bases lay between the germline ends. CDR1 and CDR2 (germline): WNHNN, SYGVQD (reference sequence). The CDR3 is made up of 14 amino acids.

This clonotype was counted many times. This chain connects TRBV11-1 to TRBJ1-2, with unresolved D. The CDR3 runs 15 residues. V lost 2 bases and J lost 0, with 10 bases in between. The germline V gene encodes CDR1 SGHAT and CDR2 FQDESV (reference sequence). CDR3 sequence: CASSLSSSANYGYTF. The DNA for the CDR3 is TGTGCCAGCAGCTTATCGTCGAGTGCTAACTATGGCTACACCTTC.

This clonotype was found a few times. CDR3 in amino acids: CASTLDTTGYNEQFF. CDR3 DNA: TGTGCCAGCACCCTAGACACTACCGGCTACAATGAGCAGTTCTTC. The chain recombines TRBV12-3 or TRBV12-4 with TRBJ2-1; D is unclear. The V end was cut by 7 bases, the J end by 3 bases, with 16 bases between. This CDR3 has 15 amino acids.

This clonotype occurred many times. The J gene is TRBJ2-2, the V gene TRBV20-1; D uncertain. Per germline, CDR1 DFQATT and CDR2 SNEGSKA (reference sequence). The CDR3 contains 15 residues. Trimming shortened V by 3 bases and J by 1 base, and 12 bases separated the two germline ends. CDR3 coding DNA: TGCAGTGCTAGCCCCCCGCGACAGAACACCGGGGAGCTGTTTTTT. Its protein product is CSASPPRQNTGELFF.

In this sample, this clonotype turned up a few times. As DNA, the CDR3 is TGTGCCAGCAGCCCGCCCAGCGGGCAAGAGACCCAGTACTTC. This encodes CASSPPSGQETQYF. This rearrangement joins TRBV9 to TRBJ2-5; weak D call: TRBD2 (6 bases). Per germline, CDR1 SGDLS and CDR2 YYNGEE. The ends were cut back, 4 bases at V and 2 bases at J, with 12 bases in the middle. The CDR3 has 14 residues.

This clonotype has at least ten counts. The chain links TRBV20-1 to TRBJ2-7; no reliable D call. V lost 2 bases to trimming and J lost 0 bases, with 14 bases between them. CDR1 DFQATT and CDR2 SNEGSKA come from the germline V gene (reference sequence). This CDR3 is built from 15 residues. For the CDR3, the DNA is TGCAGTGCTAGACTCTACCATAGGAGCTCCTACGAGCAGTACTTC. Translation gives CSARLYHRSSYEQYF.

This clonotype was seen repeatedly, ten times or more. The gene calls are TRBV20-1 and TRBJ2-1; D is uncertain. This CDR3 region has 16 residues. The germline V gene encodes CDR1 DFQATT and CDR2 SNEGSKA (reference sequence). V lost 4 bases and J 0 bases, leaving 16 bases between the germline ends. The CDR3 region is CSATTPFGSSYNEQFF. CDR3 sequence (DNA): TGCAGTGCTACGACACCGTTCGGAAGCTCCTACAATGAGCAGTTCTTC.

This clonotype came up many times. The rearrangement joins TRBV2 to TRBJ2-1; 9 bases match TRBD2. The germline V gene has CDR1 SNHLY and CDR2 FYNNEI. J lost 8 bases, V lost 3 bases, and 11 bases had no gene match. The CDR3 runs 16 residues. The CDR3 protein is CASSDNLAGPSDEQFF. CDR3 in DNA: TGTGCCAGCAGTGATAACCTAGCGGGACCTTCCGATGAGCAGTTCTTC.

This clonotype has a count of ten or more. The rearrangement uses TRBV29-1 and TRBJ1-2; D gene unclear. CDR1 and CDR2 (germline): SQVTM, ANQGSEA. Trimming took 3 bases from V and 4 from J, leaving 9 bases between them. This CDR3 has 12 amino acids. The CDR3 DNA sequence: TGCAGCGTTGATCCATTGGGCTATGGCTACACCTTC. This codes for CSVDPLGYGYTF.

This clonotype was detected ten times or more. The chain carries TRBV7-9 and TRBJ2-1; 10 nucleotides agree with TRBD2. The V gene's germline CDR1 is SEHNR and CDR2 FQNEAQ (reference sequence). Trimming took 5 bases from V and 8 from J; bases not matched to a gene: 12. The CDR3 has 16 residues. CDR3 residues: CASSPFWSGRADEQFF. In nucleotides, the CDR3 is TGTGCCAGCAGCCCCTTTTGGAGCGGGAGGGCCGATGAGCAGTTCTTC.

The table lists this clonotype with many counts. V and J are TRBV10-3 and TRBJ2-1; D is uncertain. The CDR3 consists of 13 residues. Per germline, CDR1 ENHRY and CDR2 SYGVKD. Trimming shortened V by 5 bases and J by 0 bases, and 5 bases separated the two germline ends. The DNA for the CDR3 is TGTGCCATCAGTAGCGCCTCCTACAATGAGCAGTTCTTC. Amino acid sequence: CAISSASYNEQFF.

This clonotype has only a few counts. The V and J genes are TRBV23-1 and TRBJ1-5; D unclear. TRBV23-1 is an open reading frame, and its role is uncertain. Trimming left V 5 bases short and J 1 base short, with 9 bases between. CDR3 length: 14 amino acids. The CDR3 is CASSRKSSNQPQHF. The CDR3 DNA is TGCGCCAGCAGTAGGAAATCGAGCAATCAGCCCCAGCATTTT.

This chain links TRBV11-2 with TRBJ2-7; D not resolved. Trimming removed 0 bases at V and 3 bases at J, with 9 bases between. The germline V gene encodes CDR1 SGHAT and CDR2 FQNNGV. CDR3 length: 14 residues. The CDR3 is CASSLDPANYEQYF. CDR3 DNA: TGTGCCAGCAGCTTAGATCCAGCTAACTACGAGCAGTACTTC.

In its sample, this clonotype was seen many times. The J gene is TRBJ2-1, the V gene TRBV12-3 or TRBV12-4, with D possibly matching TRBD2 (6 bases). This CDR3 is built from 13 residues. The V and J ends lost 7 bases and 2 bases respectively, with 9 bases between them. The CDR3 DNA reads TGTGCCAGCAAAAGGACTACCTACAATGAGCAGTTCTTC. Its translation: CASKRTTYNEQFF.

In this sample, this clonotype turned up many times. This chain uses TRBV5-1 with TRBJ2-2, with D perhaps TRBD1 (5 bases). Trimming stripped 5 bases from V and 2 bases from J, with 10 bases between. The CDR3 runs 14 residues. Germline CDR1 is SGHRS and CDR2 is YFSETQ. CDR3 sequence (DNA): TGCGCCAGCAGAGACAGAACCAACACCGGGGAGCTGTTTTTT. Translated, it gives CASRDRTNTGELFF.

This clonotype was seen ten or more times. The CDR3 DNA is TGTGCCAGCAGCCAGCCGGCCCCTACGCAGTATTTT. It translates to CASSQPAPTQYF. This chain connects TRBV7-2 to TRBJ2-3; D is ambiguous. Trimming stripped 5 bases from V and 8 bases from J, with 11 bases between. Germline-derived CDR1 and CDR2 are SGHTA and FQGNSA. The CDR3 has 12 amino acids. Supplemented by reference TRBV7-2 and TRBJ2-3, the full variable domain reads GAGVSQSPSNKVTEKGKDVELRCDPISGHTALYWYRQSLGQGLEFLIYFQGNSAPDKSGLPSDRFSAERTGGSVSTLTIQRTQQEDSAVYLCASSQPAPTQYFGPGTRLTVL.

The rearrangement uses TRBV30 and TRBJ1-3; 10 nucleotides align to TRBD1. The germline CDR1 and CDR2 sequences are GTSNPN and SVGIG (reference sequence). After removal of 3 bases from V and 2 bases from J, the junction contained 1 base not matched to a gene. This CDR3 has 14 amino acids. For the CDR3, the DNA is TGTGCCTGGAGGGGGACAGGGGCTGGAAACACCATATATTTT. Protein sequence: CAWRGTGAGNTIYF.

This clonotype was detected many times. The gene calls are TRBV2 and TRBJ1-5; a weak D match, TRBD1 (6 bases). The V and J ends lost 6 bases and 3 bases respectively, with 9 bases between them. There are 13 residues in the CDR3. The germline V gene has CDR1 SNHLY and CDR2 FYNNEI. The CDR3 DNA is TGTGCCAGCAGAGGACAGTCCAATCAGCCCCAGCATTTT. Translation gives CASRGQSNQPQHF.

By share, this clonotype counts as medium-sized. CDR3 coding DNA: TGTGCCAGCAGCCAAAGCCCCCGGACTAGCAACATAGAGACCCAGTACTTC. Translation gives CASSQSPRTSNIETQYF. The chain couples TRBV3-1 to TRBJ2-5, with 8 nucleotides matching TRBD2. With V trimmed by 2 bases and J by 4 bases, 12 bases remained unmatched. The germline gives CDR1 LGHDT, CDR2 YNNKEL (reference sequence). The CDR3 has 17 amino acids.

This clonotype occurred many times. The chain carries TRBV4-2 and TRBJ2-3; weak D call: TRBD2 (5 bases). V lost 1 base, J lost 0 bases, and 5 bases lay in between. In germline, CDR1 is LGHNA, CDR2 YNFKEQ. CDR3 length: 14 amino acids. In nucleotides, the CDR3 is TGTGCCAGCAGCCAAGCGGGGAGCACAGATACGCAGTATTTT. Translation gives CASSQAGSTDTQYF.

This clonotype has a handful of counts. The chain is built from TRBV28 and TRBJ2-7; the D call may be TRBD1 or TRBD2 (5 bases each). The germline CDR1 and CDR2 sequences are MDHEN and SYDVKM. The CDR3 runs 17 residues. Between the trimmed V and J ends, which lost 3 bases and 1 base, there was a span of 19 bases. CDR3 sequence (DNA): TGTGCCAGCAGTTTTCCGACTCAGGGAGCCGAGTCCTACGAGCAGTACTTC. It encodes CASSFPTQGAESYEQYF.

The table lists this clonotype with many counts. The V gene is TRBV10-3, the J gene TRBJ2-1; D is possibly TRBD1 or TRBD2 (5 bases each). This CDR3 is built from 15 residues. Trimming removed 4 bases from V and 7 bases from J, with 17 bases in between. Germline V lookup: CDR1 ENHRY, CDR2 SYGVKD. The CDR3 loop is CAISAREPRVNEQFF. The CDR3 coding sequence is TGTGCCATCAGTGCACGGGAACCCAGGGTAAATGAGCAGTTCTTC.

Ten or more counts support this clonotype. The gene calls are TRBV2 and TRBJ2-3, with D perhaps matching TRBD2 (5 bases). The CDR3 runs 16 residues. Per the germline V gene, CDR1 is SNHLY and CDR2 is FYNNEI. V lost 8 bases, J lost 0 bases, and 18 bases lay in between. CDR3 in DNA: TGTGCCAGCTATGGGGTCCAGCGGATTAGCACAGATACGCAGTATTTT. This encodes CASYGVQRISTDTQYF. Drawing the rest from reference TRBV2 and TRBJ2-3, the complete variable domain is EPEVTQTPSHQVTQMGQEVILRCVPISNHLYFYWYRQILGQKVEFLVSFYNNEISEKSEIFDDQFSVERPDGSNFTLKIRSTKLEDSAMYFCASYGVQRISTDTQYFGPGTRLTVL.

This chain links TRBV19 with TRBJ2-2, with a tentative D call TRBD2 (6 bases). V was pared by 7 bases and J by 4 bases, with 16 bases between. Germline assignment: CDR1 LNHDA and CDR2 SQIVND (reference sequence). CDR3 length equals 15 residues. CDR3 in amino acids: CASTPLGGATGELFF. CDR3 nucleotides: TGTGCCAGTACCCCCCTGGGAGGAGCCACCGGGGAGCTGTTTTTT. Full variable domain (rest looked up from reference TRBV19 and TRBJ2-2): DGGITQSPKYLFRKEGQNVTLSCEQNLNHDAMYWYRQDPGQGLRLIYYSQIVNDFQKGDIAEGYSVSREKKESFPLTVTSAQKNPTAFYLCASTPLGGATGELFFGEGSRLTVL.

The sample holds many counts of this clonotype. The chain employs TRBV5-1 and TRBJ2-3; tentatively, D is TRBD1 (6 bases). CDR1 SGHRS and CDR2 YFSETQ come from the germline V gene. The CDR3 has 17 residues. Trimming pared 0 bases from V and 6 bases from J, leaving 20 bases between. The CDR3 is CASSLGDRMIFGDTQYF. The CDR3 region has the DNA TGCGCCAGCAGCTTGGGTGACAGGATGATTTTCGGGGATACGCAGTATTTT.

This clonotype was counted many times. CDR3 sequence reads: CASSERGTGGYNYGYTF. CDR3 in DNA: TGTGCCAGCAGTGAAAGGGGGACAGGGGGATATAACTATGGCTACACCTTC. This chain links TRBV6-1 with TRBJ1-2; 11 bases map to TRBD1. Germline values: CDR1 MNHNS, CDR2 SASEGT. Germline trimming cut 2 bases from V and 1 base from J; bases unmatched to any gene: 6. This CDR3 comprises 17 residues.

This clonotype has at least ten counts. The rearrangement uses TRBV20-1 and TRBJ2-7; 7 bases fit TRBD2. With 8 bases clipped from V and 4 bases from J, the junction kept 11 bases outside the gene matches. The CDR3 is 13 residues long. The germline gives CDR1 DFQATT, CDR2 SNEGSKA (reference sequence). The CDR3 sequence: CSPRGGREYEQYF. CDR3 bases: TGCAGTCCGAGGGGCGGGAGAGAATACGAGCAGTACTTC.

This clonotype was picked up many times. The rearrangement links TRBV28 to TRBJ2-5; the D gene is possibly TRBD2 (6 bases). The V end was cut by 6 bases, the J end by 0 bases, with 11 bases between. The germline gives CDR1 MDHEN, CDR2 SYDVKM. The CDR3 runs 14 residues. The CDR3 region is CASRLGGHQETQYF. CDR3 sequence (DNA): TGTGCCAGCAGACTCGGGGGTCACCAAGAGACCCAGTACTTC.

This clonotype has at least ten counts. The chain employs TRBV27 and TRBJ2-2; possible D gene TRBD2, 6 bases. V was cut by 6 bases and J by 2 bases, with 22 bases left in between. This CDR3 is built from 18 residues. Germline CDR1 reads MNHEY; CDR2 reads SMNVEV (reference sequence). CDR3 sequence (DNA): TGTGCCAGCAGGCGCGGGATTTCCCCGCGATTAAACACCGGGGAGCTGTTTTTT. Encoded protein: CASRRGISPRLNTGELFF.

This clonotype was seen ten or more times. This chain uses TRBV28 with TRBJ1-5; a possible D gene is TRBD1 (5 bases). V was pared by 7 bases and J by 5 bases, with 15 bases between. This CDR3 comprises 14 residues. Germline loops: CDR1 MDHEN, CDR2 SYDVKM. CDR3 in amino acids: CASILSTVYQPQHF. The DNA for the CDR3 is TGTGCCAGCATCCTATCGACAGTGTATCAGCCCCAGCATTTT.